This T cell receptor (beta chain) appears in the sequencing data of a study of shared clonotypes between healthy human individuals. Overall study results and limits: Sequencing of the sorted subsets was shown by rarefaction to be incomplete despite large depth. What naive subsets generally showed was a larger estimated richness than memory subsets showed.

Every immunoSEQ plate was one replicate of a subset's evenly spread DNA. Per sorted-subset replicate PCR, input was around 200 ng DNA, representing tens of thousands of T cell genomes. Here immunoSEQ multiplex PCR was the method, and the copy in TCRdb shows in-frame clones only, minus some. The repertoire holds approximately 1.4 million clones, with 95% to 99% as singletons. In regard to this clone: Its target is unknown.

The clonotype was recovered from a man aged 25-45 years in good health. The sequenced material came from naive CD4+ T cells sorted from blood. As to subset: CD45RA+ positively selected.

The CDR3 spells CASSLPGKTDQETQYF. In DNA form, the CDR3 reads TGTGCCAGCAGCTTACCCGGGAAGACAGACCAAGAGACCCAGTACTTC. The J gene is TRBJ2-5, the V gene TRBV7-9, with D perhaps assigned TRBD1 or TRBD2 (5 bases each). Trimming left V 2 bases short and J 0 bases short, with 13 bases between. Per the germline V gene, CDR1 is SEHNR and CDR2 is FQNEAQ (reference sequence). The CDR3 has 16 amino acids.